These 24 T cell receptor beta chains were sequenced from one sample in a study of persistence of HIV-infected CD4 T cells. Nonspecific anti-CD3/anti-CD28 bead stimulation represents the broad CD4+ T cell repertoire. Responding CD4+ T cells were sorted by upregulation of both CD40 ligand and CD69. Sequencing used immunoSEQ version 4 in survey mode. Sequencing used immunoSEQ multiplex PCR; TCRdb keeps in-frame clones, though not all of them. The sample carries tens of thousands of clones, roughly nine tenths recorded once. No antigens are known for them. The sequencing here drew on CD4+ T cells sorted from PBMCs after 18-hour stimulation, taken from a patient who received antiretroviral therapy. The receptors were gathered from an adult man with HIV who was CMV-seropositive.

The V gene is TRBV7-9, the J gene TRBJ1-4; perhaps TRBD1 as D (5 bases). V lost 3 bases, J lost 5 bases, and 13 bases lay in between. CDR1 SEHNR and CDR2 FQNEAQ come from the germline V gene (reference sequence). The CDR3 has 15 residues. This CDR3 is CASSLYVSGNEKLFF. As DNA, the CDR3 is TGTGCCAGCAGCTTGTACGTGTCAGGGAATGAAAAACTGTTTTTT.

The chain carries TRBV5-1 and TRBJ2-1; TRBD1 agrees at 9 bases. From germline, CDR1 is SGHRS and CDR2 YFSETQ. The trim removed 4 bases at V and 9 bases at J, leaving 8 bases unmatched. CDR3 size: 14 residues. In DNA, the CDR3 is TGCGCCAGCAGCCCGGGACAGGGTACCAGTGAGCAGTTCTTC. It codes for CASSPGQGTSEQFF.

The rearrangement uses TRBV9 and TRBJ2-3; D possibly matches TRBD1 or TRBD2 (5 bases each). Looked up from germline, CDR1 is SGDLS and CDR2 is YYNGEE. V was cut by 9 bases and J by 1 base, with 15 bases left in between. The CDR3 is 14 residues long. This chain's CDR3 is CAIAPGPGTDTQYF. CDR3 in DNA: TGTGCCATTGCCCCGGGACCTGGCACAGATACGCAGTATTTT.

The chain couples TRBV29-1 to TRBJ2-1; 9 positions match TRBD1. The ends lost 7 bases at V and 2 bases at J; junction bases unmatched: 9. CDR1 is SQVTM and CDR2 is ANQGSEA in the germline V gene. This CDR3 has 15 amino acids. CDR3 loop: CSGGAGTGPYNEQFF. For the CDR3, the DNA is TGCAGCGGAGGAGCCGGGACAGGGCCCTACAATGAGCAGTTCTTC.

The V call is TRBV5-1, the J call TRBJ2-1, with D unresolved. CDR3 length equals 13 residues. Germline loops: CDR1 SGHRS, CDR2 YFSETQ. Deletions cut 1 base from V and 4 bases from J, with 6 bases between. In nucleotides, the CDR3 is TGCGCCAGCAGCTTGCCCGGGTACAATGAGCAGTTCTTC. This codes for CASSLPGYNEQFF.

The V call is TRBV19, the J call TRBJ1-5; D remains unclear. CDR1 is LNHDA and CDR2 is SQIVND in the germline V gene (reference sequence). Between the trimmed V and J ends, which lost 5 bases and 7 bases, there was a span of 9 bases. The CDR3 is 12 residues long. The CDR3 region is CASSAPRQPQHF. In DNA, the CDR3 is TGTGCCAGTAGTGCTCCCCGACAGCCCCAGCATTTT.

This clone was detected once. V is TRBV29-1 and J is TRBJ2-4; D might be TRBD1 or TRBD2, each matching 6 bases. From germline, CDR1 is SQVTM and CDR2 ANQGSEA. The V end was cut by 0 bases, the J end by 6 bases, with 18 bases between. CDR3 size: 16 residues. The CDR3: CSVEDPGRGLRNIQYF. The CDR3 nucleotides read TGCAGCGTTGAAGATCCCGGACGGGGGCTACGAAACATTCAGTACTTC.

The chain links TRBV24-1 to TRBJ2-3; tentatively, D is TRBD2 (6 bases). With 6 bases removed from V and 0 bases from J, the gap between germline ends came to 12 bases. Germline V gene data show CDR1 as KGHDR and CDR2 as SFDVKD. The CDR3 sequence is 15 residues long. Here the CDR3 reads CATSSAGTSTDTQYF. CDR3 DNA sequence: TGTGCCACCAGTTCAGCGGGTACTAGCACAGATACGCAGTATTTT.

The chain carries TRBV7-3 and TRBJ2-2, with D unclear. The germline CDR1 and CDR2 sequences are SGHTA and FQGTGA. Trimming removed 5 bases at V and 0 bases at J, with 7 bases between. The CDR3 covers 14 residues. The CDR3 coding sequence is TGTGCCAGCAGCGTAAAAGCGAACACCGGGGAGCTGTTTTTT. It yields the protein CASSVKANTGELFF.

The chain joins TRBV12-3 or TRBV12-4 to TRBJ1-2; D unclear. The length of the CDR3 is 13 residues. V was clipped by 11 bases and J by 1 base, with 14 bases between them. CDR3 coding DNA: TGTGCCTCGCGCGGCAAACTTAACTATGGCTACACCTTC. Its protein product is CASRGKLNYGYTF.

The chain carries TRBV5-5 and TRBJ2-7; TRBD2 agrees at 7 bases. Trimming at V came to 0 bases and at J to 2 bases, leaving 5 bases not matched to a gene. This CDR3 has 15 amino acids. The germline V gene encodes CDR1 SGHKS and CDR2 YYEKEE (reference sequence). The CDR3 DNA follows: TGTGCCAGCAGCTTGGGGGGGGGTACCCCCTACGAGCAGTACTTC. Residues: CASSLGGGTPYEQYF.

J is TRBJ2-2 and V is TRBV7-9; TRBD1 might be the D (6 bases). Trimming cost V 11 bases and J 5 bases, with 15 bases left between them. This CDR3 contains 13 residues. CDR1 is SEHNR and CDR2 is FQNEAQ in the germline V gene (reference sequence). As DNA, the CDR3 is TGTGCCTCCAGGGGTGGGAATACCGGGGAGCTGTTTTTT. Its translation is CASRGGNTGELFF.

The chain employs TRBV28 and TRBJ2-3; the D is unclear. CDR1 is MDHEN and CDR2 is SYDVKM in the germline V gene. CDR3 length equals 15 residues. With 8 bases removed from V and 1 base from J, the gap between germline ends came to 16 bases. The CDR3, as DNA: TGTGCCAGCTCGAGGAGCGCCCTCGGCACAGATACGCAGTATTTT. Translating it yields CASSRSALGTDTQYF.

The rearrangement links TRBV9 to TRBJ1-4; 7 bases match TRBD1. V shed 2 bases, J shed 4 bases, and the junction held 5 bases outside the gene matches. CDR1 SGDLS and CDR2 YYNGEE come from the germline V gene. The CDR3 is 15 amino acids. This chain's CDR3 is CASSVEAGGNEKLFF. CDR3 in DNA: TGTGCCAGCAGCGTGGAGGCAGGGGGTAATGAAAAACTGTTTTTT.

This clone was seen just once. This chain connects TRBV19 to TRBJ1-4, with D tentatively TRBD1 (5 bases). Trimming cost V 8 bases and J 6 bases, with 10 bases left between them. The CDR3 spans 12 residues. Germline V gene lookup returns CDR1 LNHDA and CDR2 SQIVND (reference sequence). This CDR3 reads CASRGGYEKLFF. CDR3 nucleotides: TGTGCCAGTCGGGGGGGTTATGAAAAACTGTTTTTT. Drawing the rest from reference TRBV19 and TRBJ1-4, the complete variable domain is DGGITQSPKYLFRKEGQNVTLSCEQNLNHDAMYWYRQDPGQGLRLIYYSQIVNDFQKGDIAEGYSVSREKKESFPLTVTSAQKNPTAFYLCASRGGYEKLFFGSGTQLSVL.

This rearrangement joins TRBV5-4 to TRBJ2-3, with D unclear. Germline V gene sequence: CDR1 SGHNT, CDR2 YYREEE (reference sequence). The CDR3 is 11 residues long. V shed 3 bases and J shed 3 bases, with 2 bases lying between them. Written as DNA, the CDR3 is TGTGCCAGCAGCTCGACAGATACGCAGTATTTT. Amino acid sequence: CASSSTDTQYF.

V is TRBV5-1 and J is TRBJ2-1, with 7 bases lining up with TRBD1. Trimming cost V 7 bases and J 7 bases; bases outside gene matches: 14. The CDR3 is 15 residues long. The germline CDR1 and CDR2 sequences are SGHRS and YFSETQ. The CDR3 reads CASCDATGTVNEQFF. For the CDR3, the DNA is TGCGCCAGCTGCGACGCGACCGGGACAGTAAATGAGCAGTTCTTC.

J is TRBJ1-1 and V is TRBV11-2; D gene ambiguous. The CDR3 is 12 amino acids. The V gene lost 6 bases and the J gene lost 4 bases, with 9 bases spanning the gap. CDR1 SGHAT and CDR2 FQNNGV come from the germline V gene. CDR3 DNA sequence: TGTGCCAGCAGGCCGAAAAGCACTGAAGCTTTCTTT. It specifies CASRPKSTEAFF.

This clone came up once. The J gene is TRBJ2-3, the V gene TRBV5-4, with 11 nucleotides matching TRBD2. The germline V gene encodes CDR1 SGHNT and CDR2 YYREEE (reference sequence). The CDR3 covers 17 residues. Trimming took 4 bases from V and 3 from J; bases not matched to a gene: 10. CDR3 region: CASSPGTSGYGTDTQYF. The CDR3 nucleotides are TGTGCCAGCAGCCCTGGGACTAGCGGTTATGGGACAGATACGCAGTATTTT.

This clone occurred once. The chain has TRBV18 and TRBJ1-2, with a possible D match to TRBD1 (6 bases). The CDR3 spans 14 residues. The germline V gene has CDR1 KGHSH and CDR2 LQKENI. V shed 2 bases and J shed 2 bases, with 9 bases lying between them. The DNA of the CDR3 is TGTGCCAGCTCACCATCAGGGGAGAACTATGGCTACACCTTC. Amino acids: CASSPSGENYGYTF.

CDR3 nucleotide sequence: TGCAGTGCTAGTGACAGGGCCAATTCACCCCTCCACTTT. Amino acid sequence: CSASDRANSPLHF. This chain joins TRBV20-1 and TRBJ1-6; 7 positions match TRBD1. With V trimmed by 3 bases and J by 7 bases, 3 bases remained unmatched. CDR3 size: 13 residues. CDR1 is DFQATT, CDR2 SNEGSKA, per germline (reference sequence).

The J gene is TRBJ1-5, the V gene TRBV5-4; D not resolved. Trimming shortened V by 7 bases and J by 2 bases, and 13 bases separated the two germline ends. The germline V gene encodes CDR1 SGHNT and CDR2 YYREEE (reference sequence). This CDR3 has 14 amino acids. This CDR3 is CASAKDIGNQPQHF. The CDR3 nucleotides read TGTGCCAGCGCCAAAGACATTGGCAATCAGCCCCAGCATTTT.

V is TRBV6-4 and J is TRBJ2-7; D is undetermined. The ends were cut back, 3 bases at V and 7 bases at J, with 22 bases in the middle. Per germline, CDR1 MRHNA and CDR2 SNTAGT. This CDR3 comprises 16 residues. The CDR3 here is CASSESVGSTLREQYF. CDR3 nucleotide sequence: TGTGCCAGCAGTGAAAGTGTCGGCAGCACTCTACGAGAGCAGTACTTC.

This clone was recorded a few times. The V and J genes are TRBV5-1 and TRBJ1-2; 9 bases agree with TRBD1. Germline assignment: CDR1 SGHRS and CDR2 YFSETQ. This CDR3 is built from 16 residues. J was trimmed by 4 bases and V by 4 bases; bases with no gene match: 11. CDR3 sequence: CASSPYPGQGSYGYTF. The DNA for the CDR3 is TGCGCCAGCAGCCCATATCCGGGACAGGGAAGCTATGGCTACACCTTC.